The next 10 T cell receptor beta chains were all read from a single sample in a study of blood T cell repertoires in COVID-19. Libraries were prepared by immunoSEQ multiplex PCR; TCRdb keeps only in-frame clonotypes and omits some of them. The sample comprises over 35,000 clones, 80% to 90% of which are singletons, and about a third rests with the top ten. The specimen sequenced was peripheral blood. These receptors all come from a woman older than 75 with COVID-19, enrolled during active disease.

This clone was seen just once. The gene calls are TRBV7-2 and TRBJ2-5; 8 positions match TRBD1. The germline CDR1 and CDR2 sequences are SGHTA and FQGNSA. The CDR3 is made up of 14 amino acids. J lost 5 bases, V lost 5 bases, and 7 bases had no gene match. The CDR3 DNA follows: TGTGCCAGCAGCGCGGACAGGGTTGATGAGACCCAGTACTTC. Translation: CASSADRVDETQYF.

V is TRBV6-6 and J is TRBJ2-7; 12 bases are a match to TRBD1. The germline gives CDR1 MNHNY, CDR2 SVGAGI (reference sequence). Trimming cost V 4 bases and J 5 bases; bases outside gene matches: 6. This CDR3 spans 15 amino acids. Here the CDR3 reads CASSWSGTGGNEQYF. The DNA for the CDR3 is TGTGCCAGCAGTTGGTCCGGGACAGGGGGCAACGAGCAGTACTTC.

The chain joins TRBV6-2 or TRBV6-3 to TRBJ2-3, with TRBD1 identical over 7 bases. J was trimmed by 2 bases and V by 6 bases; bases with no gene match: 8. The length of the CDR3 is 15 residues. The germline gives CDR1 MNHEY, CDR2 SVGEGT. The CDR3: CASSLDRSPTDTQYF. CDR3 nucleotides: TGTGCCAGCAGCTTGGACAGGTCCCCCACAGATACGCAGTATTTT.

V gene TRBV24-1 combines with J gene TRBJ1-5; D might be TRBD1 (6 bases). V dropped 6 bases and J dropped 4 bases, with 12 bases sitting between them. The germline V gene has CDR1 KGHDR and CDR2 SFDVKD. This CDR3 is 14 amino acids long. The CDR3 coding sequence is TGTGCCACCAGTCAGCCAGGGGAGAATCAGCCCCAGCATTTT. This encodes CATSQPGENQPQHF.

The chain carries TRBV11-2 and TRBJ2-5; a possible D gene is TRBD2 (5 bases). Germline lookup yields CDR1 SGHAT and CDR2 FQNNGV. The CDR3 covers 12 residues. Trimming took 3 bases from V and 4 from J, leaving 6 bases between them. CDR3 sequence: CASSLGVETQYF. The CDR3 nucleotides are TGTGCCAGCAGCTTGGGAGTAGAGACCCAGTACTTC.

The V gene is TRBV6-5, the J gene TRBJ2-2, with 7 bases fitting TRBD2. V was pared by 6 bases and J by 3 bases, with 7 bases of the junction left unmatched. The CDR3 extends over 15 amino acids. Germline V gene sequence: CDR1 MNHEY, CDR2 SVGAGI. CDR3 amino acids: CASRSRDYYTGELFF. CDR3 sequence (DNA): TGTGCCAGCAGGTCCCGGGACTATTACACCGGGGAGCTGTTTTTT.

This rearrangement joins TRBV18 to TRBJ2-2, with 7 positions matching TRBD1. V shed 3 bases, J shed 6 bases, and the junction held 7 bases outside the gene matches. Germline values: CDR1 KGHSH, CDR2 LQKENI. There are 15 residues in the CDR3. CDR3 sequence (DNA): TGTGCCAGCTCACCCTTCGACAGGGACGCCGGGGAGCTGTTTTTT. It encodes CASSPFDRDAGELFF.

This sequence joins TRBV11-2 and TRBJ2-5; D call uncertain. The germline V gene has CDR1 SGHAT and CDR2 FQNNGV. Deletions cut 1 base from V and 2 bases from J, with 11 bases between. The CDR3 is made up of 15 amino acids. In DNA form, the CDR3 reads TGTGCCAGCAGCTTAGTAGACGCAGGTCAAGAGACCCAGTACTTC. This gives the protein CASSLVDAGQETQYF.

The chain recombines TRBV7-8 with TRBJ2-3, with TRBD2 matching over 8 bases. CDR1 and CDR2 (germline): SGHVS, FQNEAQ. CDR3 size: 12 residues. The V segment lost 5 bases and the J segment 8 bases; nucleotides outside the gene matches: 3. The CDR3 is CASSPGGGTQYF. CDR3 sequence (DNA): TGTGCCAGCAGCCCGGGGGGGGGTACGCAGTATTTT.

CDR3 sequence (DNA): TGTGCCAGCAACGAAAACCAGGGGGCCTACGAGCAGTACTTC. It translates to CASNENQGAYEQYF. The chain combines TRBV7-2 with TRBJ2-7, with 7 bases identical to TRBD1. CDR1 and CDR2 (germline): SGHTA, FQGNSA. This CDR3 has 14 residues. V lost 7 bases and J lost 2; bases outside the gene matches: 8.